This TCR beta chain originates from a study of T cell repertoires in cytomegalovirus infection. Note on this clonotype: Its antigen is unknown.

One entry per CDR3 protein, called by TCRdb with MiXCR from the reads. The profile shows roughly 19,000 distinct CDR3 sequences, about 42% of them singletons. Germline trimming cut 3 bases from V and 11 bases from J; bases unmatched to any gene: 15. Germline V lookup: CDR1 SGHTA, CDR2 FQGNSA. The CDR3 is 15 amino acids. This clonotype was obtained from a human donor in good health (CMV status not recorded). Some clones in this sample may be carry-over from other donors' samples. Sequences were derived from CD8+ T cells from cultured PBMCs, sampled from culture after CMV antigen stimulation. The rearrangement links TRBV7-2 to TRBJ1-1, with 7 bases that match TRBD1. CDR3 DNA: TGTGCCAGCAGCTTGGAGAGGGGGACAGACCACGGGGCTTTCTTT. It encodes CASSLERGTDHGAFF.